This T cell receptor beta chain was identified in a study of shared clonotypes between healthy human individuals. Data came from immunoSEQ multiplex PCR; TCRdb stores just in-frame clones and leaves some out. The repertoire has about half a million clones, around 73% of them found once; the top ten carry around 11%. Overall study results and limits: Sharing of clonotypes among donors was expected to vary with sequencing depth.

This clone appeared a few times. Its target is not known. Germline lookup yields CDR1 SGHTA and CDR2 FQGNSA. CDR3 length: 15 residues. V was clipped by 3 bases and J by 2 bases, with 11 bases between them. The sequence was obtained from a woman aged 40 to 55 in good health. Some clones in this sample may be carry-over from other donors' samples. Material: PBMCs. The genes are TRBV7-2 and TRBJ2-1; possible D gene TRBD2, 6 bases. The CDR3 bases are TGTGCCAGCAGCTTTGACGGGAGAGCCTACAATGAGCAGTTCTTC. This sequence encodes CASSFDGRAYNEQFF.